A single sample is the source of the 28 T cell receptor beta chains below, sequenced in a study of T cells expressing NK-cell markers. TCRdb re-called the 5' RACE reads; one entry per CDR3 protein, DNA not given. The sample's table shows 250,000 to 300,000 distinct CDR3 sequences. The sequenced material came from blood T cells: a sorted CD56 or NKG2C T cell subset, CD4+ or CD8+ T cells, or bulk PBMC T cells (not recorded which). Receptors originate from a man younger than 30 in good health.

The gene calls are TRBV14 and TRBJ1-1; the TCRdb D gene call, TRBD1, has no DNA to confirm it. CDR1 and CDR2 from the germline V gene are SGHDN and FVKESK. CDR3 length: 16 residues. The CDR3 sequence: CASSPGAPGERTEAFF.

The chain joins TRBV12-3 or TRBV12-4 to TRBJ2-2; TCRdb selects TRBD2, and the lack of DNA leaves this call unchecked. The CDR3 totals 16 residues. CDR3 region: CASSLRLAGNTGELFF.

V is TRBV5-6 and J is TRBJ2-1; the D call of TRBD1 rests on TCRdb alone, since no DNA is present to check it. The CDR3 totals 16 residues. CDR1 and CDR2 from the germline V gene are SGHDT and YYEEEE. CDR3 in amino acids: CASSLARTGVGNEQFF.

The chain combines TRBV12-3 or TRBV12-4 with TRBJ2-7; without DNA, the TCRdb call of TRBD1 cannot be checked. This CDR3 contains 14 residues. This CDR3 is CASRTGQAWSEQYF.

The chain links TRBV20-1 to TRBJ2-5; the D call of TRBD2 rests on TCRdb alone, since no DNA is present to check it. Germline CDR1 and CDR2: DFQATT and SNEGSKA (reference sequence). The CDR3 runs 14 residues. The CDR3 sequence is CSARLSGSQETQYF.

The rearrangement uses TRBV4-1 and TRBJ1-1. The CDR3 has 13 amino acids. Germline loops: CDR1 MGHRA, CDR2 YSYEKL. This chain's CDR3 is CASSQEWFVEAFF.

This chain joins TRBV5-4 and TRBJ1-1; TCRdb's assignment of TRBD1 cannot be checked, as there is no DNA. Germline V gene sequence: CDR1 SGHNT, CDR2 YYREEE (reference sequence). CDR3 length: 14 amino acids. CDR3 loop: CASSEPGRPTEAFF.

V usage is TRBV11-2 and J usage is TRBJ2-3. Germline values: CDR1 SGHAT, CDR2 FQNNGV. CDR3 size: 14 residues. CDR3 protein: CASSIGPITDTQYF.

The chain couples TRBV2 to TRBJ2-7; TCRdb picks TRBD1, but there is no DNA to check that call. This CDR3 is 14 amino acids long. The germline CDR1 and CDR2 sequences are SNHLY and FYNNEI. CDR3 sequence reads: CASSGQGRWSEQYF.

The gene calls are TRBV20-1 and TRBJ2-1; TCRdb picks TRBD2, but there is no DNA to check that call. The CDR3 is 14 residues long. Germline V gene sequence: CDR1 DFQATT, CDR2 SNEGSKA (reference sequence). The CDR3 spells CSAGRTSAYNEQFF.

The J gene is TRBJ1-2, the V gene TRBV10-1; absent DNA, TCRdb's TRBD1 call cannot be checked. Germline-derived CDR1 and CDR2 are WNHNN and SYGVQD (reference sequence). This CDR3 spans 13 amino acids. CDR3 region: CASSMTGDYGYTF.

The CDR3 here is CSARDSVSLAGGQFF. The V gene is TRBV20-1, the J gene TRBJ2-1; the D gene TCRdb calls, TRBD2, cannot be checked with no DNA. CDR3 length: 15 residues. CDR1 is DFQATT and CDR2 is SNEGSKA in the germline V gene (reference sequence).

V gene TRBV27 combines with J gene TRBJ1-1; TCRdb names TRBD1, which stays unverified in the absence of DNA. The CDR3 consists of 14 residues. In germline, CDR1 is MNHEY, CDR2 SMNVEV (reference sequence). The CDR3 sequence: CASSYRGRITEAFF.

This chain uses TRBV10-3 with TRBJ2-3; TCRdb's assignment of TRBD2 cannot be checked, as there is no DNA. CDR3 length: 13 amino acids. Germline V CDR1 and CDR2: ENHRY, SYGVKD. The CDR3 sequence: CAIGGRSTDTQYF.

V is TRBV6-1 and J is TRBJ1-5; TCRdb proposes TRBD1, but this gene call is untestable without DNA. This CDR3 is built from 15 residues. The V gene's germline CDR1 is MNHNS and CDR2 SASEGT. CDR3 loop: CASSPLRDGNWPQHF.

The V and J genes are TRBV5-5 and TRBJ2-5. The CDR3 covers 15 residues. Germline V gives CDR1 SGHKS, CDR2 YYEKEE (reference sequence). The CDR3 protein is CASSHTYRIGETQYF.

The rearrangement uses TRBV18 and TRBJ2-2. Germline V gene sequence: CDR1 KGHSH, CDR2 LQKENI. The CDR3 loop spans 14 amino acids. This CDR3 reads CASSPQRNTGELFF.

CDR3 loop: CAISDYFRDRVPYEQYF. The rearrangement links TRBV10-3 to TRBJ2-7; with no DNA, the TCRdb D assignment of TRBD1 cannot be verified. Germline CDR1 and CDR2: ENHRY and SYGVKD. The CDR3 loop spans 17 amino acids.

V is TRBV10-3 and J is TRBJ2-1; TCRdb reports TRBD2, a call that lacks DNA to check it against. CDR1 ENHRY and CDR2 SYGVKD come from the germline V gene. The CDR3 covers 19 residues. The CDR3: CAISPTYGTSGSSYNEQFF.

The rearrangement links TRBV5-1 to TRBJ2-5; the TRBD1 assignment by TCRdb is unverifiable without DNA. The CDR3 has 15 residues. Germline values: CDR1 SGHRS, CDR2 YFSETQ. CDR3 residues: CASSHILRGKETQYF.

The chain combines TRBV10-3 with TRBJ2-2; no DNA is available, so the TRBD1 call from TCRdb remains unchecked. The V gene's germline CDR1 is ENHRY and CDR2 SYGVKD. The CDR3 runs to 16 residues. CDR3 loop: CAISDVQGAATGELFF.

The chain recombines TRBV5-1 with TRBJ2-1; TCRdb reports TRBD1, a call that lacks DNA to check it against. Germline V lookup: CDR1 SGHRS, CDR2 YFSETQ. The CDR3 extends over 15 amino acids. CDR3: CASRGQPSSYNEQFF.

V usage is TRBV29-1 and J usage is TRBJ1-1. CDR3 size: 11 residues. Germline CDR1 SQVTM, CDR2 ANQGSEA. The CDR3 spells CSVARTDEAFF. The full variable domain, its missing parts supplied by reference TRBV29-1 and TRBJ1-1, is SAVISQKPSRDICQRGTSLTIQCQVDSQVTMMFWYRQQPGQSLTLIATANQGSEATYESGFVIDKFPISRPNLTFSTLTVSNMSPEDSSIYLCSVARTDEAFFGQGTRLTVV.

The CDR3 is CASSLAGARIYEQYF. This rearrangement joins TRBV5-5 to TRBJ2-7; TCRdb reports TRBD1, a call that lacks DNA to check it against. The V gene's germline CDR1 is SGHKS and CDR2 YYEKEE (reference sequence). This CDR3 comprises 15 residues.

V and J are TRBV6-1 and TRBJ2-3; TCRdb picks TRBD1, but there is no DNA to check that call. The germline V gene encodes CDR1 MNHNS and CDR2 SASEGT. The CDR3 is 14 amino acids. The CDR3 loop reads CASSPGGSTDTQYF.

This rearrangement joins TRBV18 to TRBJ2-3; as DNA is missing, the TRBD1 call by TCRdb cannot be tested. The CDR3 spans 15 residues. The germline CDR1 and CDR2 sequences are KGHSH and LQKENI. The chain's CDR3 is CASSPPGQGSDTQYF.

J is TRBJ2-1 and V is TRBV11-2. The CDR3 has 16 amino acids. Germline V gene data show CDR1 as SGHAT and CDR2 as FQNNGV. The CDR3 loop is CASSLGVGLDYNEQFF.

The chain has TRBV12-3 or TRBV12-4 and TRBJ1-1; TCRdb calls TRBD1, which cannot be checked without DNA. The CDR3 loop spans 15 amino acids. The CDR3 here is CASSPHLGANTEAFF.